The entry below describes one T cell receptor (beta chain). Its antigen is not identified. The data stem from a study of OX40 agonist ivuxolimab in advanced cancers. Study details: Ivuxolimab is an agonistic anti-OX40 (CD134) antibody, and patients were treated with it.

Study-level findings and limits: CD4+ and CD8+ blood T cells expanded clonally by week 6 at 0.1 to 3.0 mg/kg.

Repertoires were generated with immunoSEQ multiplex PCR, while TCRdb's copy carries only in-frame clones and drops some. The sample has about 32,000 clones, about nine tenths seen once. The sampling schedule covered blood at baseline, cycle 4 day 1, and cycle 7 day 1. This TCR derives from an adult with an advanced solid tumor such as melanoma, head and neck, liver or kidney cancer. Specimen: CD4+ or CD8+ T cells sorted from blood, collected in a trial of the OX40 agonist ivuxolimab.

The CDR3 loop reads CASSFLSGFQETQYF. CDR3 coding DNA: TGTGCCAGCAGTTTCCTTTCGGGCTTCCAAGAGACCCAGTACTTC. V and J are TRBV28 and TRBJ2-5; D is uncertain. This CDR3 is built from 15 residues. Germline assignment: CDR1 MDHEN and CDR2 SYDVKM. With 3 bases removed from V and 1 base from J, the gap between germline ends came to 12 bases.